This TCR beta chain originates from a study of CD4 T cells in relation to SARS-CoV-2 and coronaviruses. As for this clone: Its antigen is not known.

Assay used: immunoSEQ multiplex PCR; TCRdb lists only in-frame clones, some missing. The table shows roughly 41,000 clones, with 82% occurring only once. Germline assignment: CDR1 SGHRS and CDR2 YFSETQ. Trimming took off 2 bases at V and 0 bases at J, with 21 bases between the two ends. The CDR3 is made up of 18 amino acids. The rearrangement links TRBV5-1 to TRBJ2-7; D not resolved. The clonotype originates from an adult with COVID-19. Material: naive CD4+ T cells from PBMCs, cultured in vitro. Stated subset: naive CD4+ T cells isolated by negative enrichment. CDR3 sequence: CASSFSGSEAHLSYEQYF. Here the CDR3 DNA reads TGCGCCAGCAGCTTTTCGGGTTCGGAAGCTCACCTCTCCTACGAGCAGTACTTC.